A selection of T cell receptor beta chains follows, all from one sample in a study of T-cell reconstitution after alpha-beta-depleted transplantation in children. Using its own MiXCR run on the PCR reads, TCRdb lists one record per CDR3 protein. The sample has 500,000 to 600,000 distinct CDR3 sequences; 18% are singletons. Source: PBMCs from the stem cell graft donor, taken from the stem cell graft. These receptors were taken from a human donor who donated a stem cell graft to a child with acute lymphoblastic leukemia. Both conserved end residues are part of each CDR3. Each record gives: clone size, D gene, J gene, V gene, CDR3 protein, CDR3 DNA. D genes are given only for firm matches. Not every row has a clone size; where given, it reads once, few, many or a size class.

size: NA; D: NA; J: TRBJ2-2; V: TRBV20-1; CDR3: CSAGSSLGDTGELFF; DNA: TGCAGTGCTGGTTCGAGTCTAGGGGACACCGGGGAGCTGTTTTTT
size: few; D: TRBD1; J: TRBJ1-1; V: TRBV7-3; CDR3: CASSLSGTGRSGAFF; DNA: TGTGCCAGCAGCTTATCCGGGACAGGGCGGAGTGGAGCTTTCTTT
size: few; D: NA; J: TRBJ2-7; V: TRBV20-1; CDR3: CSARARDTLSYEQYF; DNA: TGCAGTGCTAGAGCACGGGACACTCTCTCCTACGAGCAGTACTTC
size: NA; D: NA; J: TRBJ2-5; V: TRBV5-1; CDR3: CASSPMGQGQETQYF; DNA: TGCGCCAGCAGCCCTATGGGCCAGGGGCAAGAGACCCAGTACTTC
size: few; D: NA; J: TRBJ1-1; V: TRBV29-1; CDR3: CSVRRERNTEAFF; DNA: TGCAGCGTTCGCAGGGAGAGGAACACTGAAGCTTTCTTT
size: NA; D: NA; J: TRBJ1-6; V: TRBV6-5; CDR3: CASSYGKTVNSPLHF; DNA: TGTGCCAGCAGTTATGGGAAGACAGTTAATTCACCCCTCCACTTT
size: few; D: NA; J: TRBJ1-1; V: TRBV6-5; CDR3: CASSYLPGRVVIAFF; DNA: TGTGCCAGCAGTTACCTCCCGGGGAGGGTGGTAATCGCTTTCTTT
size: few; D: TRBD1; J: TRBJ2-5; V: TRBV5-1; CDR3: CASATTGTGQRGQTQYF; DNA: TGCGCCAGCGCGACCACTGGGACAGGGCAGAGAGGTCAGACCCAGTACTTC
size: NA; D: NA; J: TRBJ2-7; V: TRBV15; CDR3: CATSKDGFLGNEQYF; DNA: TGTGCCACCAGCAAAGACGGGTTTTTGGGAAACGAGCAGTACTTC
size: many; D: TRBD1; J: TRBJ1-1; V: TRBV5-1; CDR3: CASSSSGTGNTEAFF; DNA: TGCGCCAGCAGCTCATCCGGGACAGGGAACACTGAAGCTTTCTTT
size: NA; D: TRBD1; J: TRBJ1-5; V: TRBV9; CDR3: CASSVAGQFNQPQHF; DNA: TGTGCCAGCAGCGTAGCGGGACAGTTCAATCAGCCCCAGCATTTT
size: many; D: NA; J: TRBJ2-3; V: TRBV4-1; CDR3: CASSQVLAGADTQYF; DNA: TGCGCCAGCAGCCAAGTTCTTGCGGGCGCAGATACGCAGTATTTT
size: NA; D: TRBD1; J: TRBJ2-2; V: TRBV5-1; CDR3: CASSLGTGGAGELFF; DNA: TGCGCCAGCAGCTTGGGGACAGGGGGTGCCGGGGAGCTGTTTTTT
size: many; D: TRBD2; J: TRBJ2-1; V: TRBV7-2; CDR3: CASSFLGGGEQFF; DNA: TGTGCCAGCAGCTTTTTAGGCGGGGGTGAGCAGTTCTTC
size: NA; D: NA; J: TRBJ2-7; V: TRBV9; CDR3: CASSVVGGGEQYF; DNA: TGTGCCAGCAGCGTAGTAGGGGGGGGCGAGCAGTACTTC
size: few; D: TRBD1; J: TRBJ2-7; V: TRBV2; CDR3: CASRGQGGKYEQYF; DNA: TGTGCCAGCAGGGGACAGGGAGGAAAGTACGAGCAGTACTTC
size: few; D: TRBD1; J: TRBJ2-7; V: TRBV27; CDR3: CASSLARTGFVEQYF; DNA: TGTGCCAGCAGTTTAGCCCGGACAGGGTTCGTCGAGCAGTACTTC
size: NA; D: TRBD2; J: TRBJ2-7; V: TRBV20-1; CDR3: CSARRGRAHEQYF; DNA: TGCAGTGCTAGACGCGGGAGGGCCCACGAGCAGTACTTC
size: NA; D: NA; J: TRBJ1-3; V: TRBV12-3/TRBV12-4; CDR3: CASSPEVTPTTIYF; DNA: TGTGCCAGCAGTCCAGAGGTGACTCCCACCACCATATATTTT
size: few; D: NA; J: TRBJ2-1; V: TRBV20-1; CDR3: CSARVSGPYNEQFF; DNA: TGCAGTGCTAGGGTGAGCGGGCCCTACAATGAGCAGTTCTTC
size: few; D: NA; J: TRBJ2-7; V: TRBV12-3/TRBV12-4; CDR3: CASSYETGTYEQYF; DNA: TGTGCCAGCAGTTATGAGACAGGAACCTACGAGCAGTACTTC
size: NA; D: NA; J: TRBJ2-1; V: TRBV6-5; CDR3: CASSYSGPVSEQFF; DNA: TGTGCCAGCAGTTACTCAGGGCCAGTCAGTGAGCAGTTCTTC
size: few; D: TRBD2; J: TRBJ2-1; V: TRBV7-6; CDR3: CASSPGLVDEQFF; DNA: TGTGCCAGCAGCCCTGGACTAGTAGACGAGCAGTTCTTC
size: NA; D: NA; J: TRBJ1-5; V: TRBV20-1; CDR3: CSASQSLPQSGQPQHF; DNA: TGCAGCGCTTCCCAATCCCTCCCACAGTCGGGTCAGCCCCAGCATTTT
size: NA; D: TRBD1; J: TRBJ1-1; V: TRBV2; CDR3: CASIRDRGRRTEAFF; DNA: TGTGCCAGTATCCGGGACAGGGGGCGTCGTACTGAAGCTTTCTTT
size: NA; D: NA; J: TRBJ1-2; V: TRBV19; CDR3: CASSNRRVGGYGYTF; DNA: TGTGCCAGTAGTAACCGGCGGGTAGGGGGCTATGGCTACACCTTC
size: NA; D: NA; J: TRBJ2-2; V: TRBV5-8; CDR3: CASCLAHRLGNTGELFF; DNA: TGTGCCAGCTGCTTGGCCCACAGGCTCGGGAACACCGGGGAGCTGTTTTTT
size: NA; D: NA; J: TRBJ1-1; V: TRBV11-1; CDR3: CASSLIGFMAGRNTEAFF; DNA: TGTGCCAGCAGCTTAATAGGCTTCATGGCAGGGCGGAACACTGAAGCTTTCTTT
size: few; D: NA; J: TRBJ2-3; V: TRBV20-1; CDR3: CSARTPVDTQYF; DNA: TGCAGTGCTAGAACCCCCGTTGATACGCAGTATTTT
size: NA; D: NA; J: TRBJ1-1; V: TRBV5-1; CDR3: CASSLVPPRGTEAFF; DNA: TGCGCCAGCAGCTTGGTTCCCCCCCGGGGGACTGAAGCTTTCTTT
size: few; D: TRBD2; J: TRBJ2-7; V: TRBV13; CDR3: CASSLVWRKREEQYF; DNA: TGTGCCAGCAGCTTAGTATGGAGGAAGCGGGAGGAGCAGTACTTC
size: few; D: TRBD2; J: TRBJ2-7; V: TRBV5-6; CDR3: CASSLEASGRVYEQYF; DNA: TGTGCCAGCAGCTTGGAGGCTAGCGGGAGGGTGTACGAGCAGTACTTC